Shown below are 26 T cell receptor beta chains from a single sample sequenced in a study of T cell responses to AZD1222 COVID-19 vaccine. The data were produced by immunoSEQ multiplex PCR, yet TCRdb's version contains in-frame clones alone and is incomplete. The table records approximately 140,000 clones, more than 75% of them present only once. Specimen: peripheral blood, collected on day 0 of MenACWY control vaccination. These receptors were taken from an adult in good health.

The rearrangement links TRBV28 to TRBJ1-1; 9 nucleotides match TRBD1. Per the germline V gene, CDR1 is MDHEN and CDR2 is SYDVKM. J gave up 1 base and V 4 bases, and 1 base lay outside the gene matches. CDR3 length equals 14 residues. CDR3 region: CASSSGQGNTEAFF. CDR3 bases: TGTGCCAGCAGTTCGGGACAGGGGAACACTGAAGCTTTCTTT. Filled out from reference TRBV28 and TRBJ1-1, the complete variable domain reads DVKVTQSSRYLVKRTGEKVFLECVQDMDHENMFWYRQDPGLGLRLIYFSYDVKMKEKGDIPEGYSVSREKKERFSLILESASTNQTSMYLCASSSGQGNTEAFFGQGTRLTVV.

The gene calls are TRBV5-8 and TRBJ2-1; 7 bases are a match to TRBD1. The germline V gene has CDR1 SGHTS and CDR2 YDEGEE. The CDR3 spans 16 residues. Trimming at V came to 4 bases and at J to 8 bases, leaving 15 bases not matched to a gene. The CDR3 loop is CASSARQGRRRHEQFF. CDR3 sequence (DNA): TGTGCCAGCAGCGCCCGACAGGGAAGGAGGAGGCATGAGCAGTTCTTC.

The CDR3 sequence: CSVDVRGDTPEAFF. CDR3 bases: TGCAGCGTTGATGTCAGGGGGGATACCCCTGAAGCTTTCTTT. The chain links TRBV29-1 to TRBJ1-1; 7 nucleotides line up with TRBD1. After removal of 3 bases from V and 6 bases from J, the junction contained 10 bases not matched to a gene. In germline, CDR1 is SQVTM, CDR2 ANQGSEA. The CDR3 length is 14 residues. Variable domain in full (rest from reference TRBV29-1 and TRBJ1-1): SAVISQKPSRDICQRGTSLTIQCQVDSQVTMMFWYRQQPGQSLTLIATANQGSEATYESGFVIDKFPISRPNLTFSTLTVSNMSPEDSSIYLCSVDVRGDTPEAFFGQGTRLTVV.

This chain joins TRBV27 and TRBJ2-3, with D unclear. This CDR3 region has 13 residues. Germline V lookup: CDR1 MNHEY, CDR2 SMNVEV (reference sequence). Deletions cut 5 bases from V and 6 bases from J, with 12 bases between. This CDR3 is CASSPSNKDTQYF. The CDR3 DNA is TGTGCCAGCAGTCCTTCGAACAAGGATACGCAGTATTTT.

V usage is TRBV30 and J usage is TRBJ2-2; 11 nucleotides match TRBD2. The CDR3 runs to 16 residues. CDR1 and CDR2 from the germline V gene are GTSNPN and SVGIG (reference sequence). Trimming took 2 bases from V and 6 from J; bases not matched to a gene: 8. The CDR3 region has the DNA TGTGCCTGGAGTACCGGGACTAGCGGTCTATCCGGGGAGCTGTTTTTT. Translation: CAWSTGTSGLSGELFF.

The CDR3 protein is CASGLGHGYEQYV. DNA of the CDR3: TGTGCTAGTGGTTTGGGACATGGGTACGAGCAGTACGTC. The chain employs TRBV12-5 and TRBJ2-7; D is unresolved. Trimming left V 1 base short and J 4 bases short, with 8 bases between. The CDR3 is 13 residues long. Germline CDR1 LGHNT, CDR2 FRNRAP.

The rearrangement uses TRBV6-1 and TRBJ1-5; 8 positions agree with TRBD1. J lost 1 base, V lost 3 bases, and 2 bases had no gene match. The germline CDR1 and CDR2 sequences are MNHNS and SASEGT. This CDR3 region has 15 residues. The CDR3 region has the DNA TGTGCCAGCAGTGACAGGGGGCTAAGCAATCAGCCCCAGCATTTT. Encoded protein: CASSDRGLSNQPQHF.

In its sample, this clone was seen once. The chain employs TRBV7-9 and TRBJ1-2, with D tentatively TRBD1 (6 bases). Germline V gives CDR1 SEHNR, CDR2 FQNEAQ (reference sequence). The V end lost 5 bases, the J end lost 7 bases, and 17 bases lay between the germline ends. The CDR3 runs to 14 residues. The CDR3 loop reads CASSRDNSGGGYTF. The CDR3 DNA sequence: TGTGCCAGCAGCCGGGACAACTCGGGGGGTGGCTACACCTTC.

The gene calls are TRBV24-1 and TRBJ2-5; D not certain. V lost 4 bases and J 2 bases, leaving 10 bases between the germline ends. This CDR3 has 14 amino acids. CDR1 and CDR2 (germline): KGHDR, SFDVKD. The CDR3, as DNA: TGTGCCACCAGTGACCCCGGGCGGCAAGAGACCCAGTACTTC. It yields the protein CATSDPGRQETQYF.

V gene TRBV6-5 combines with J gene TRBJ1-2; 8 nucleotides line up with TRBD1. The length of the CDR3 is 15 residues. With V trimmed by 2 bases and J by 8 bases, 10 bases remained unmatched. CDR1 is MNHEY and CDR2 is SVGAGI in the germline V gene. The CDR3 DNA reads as TGTGCCAGCAGTTACCCTGGACAGGGACTTCGGGGCTACACCTTC. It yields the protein CASSYPGQGLRGYTF.

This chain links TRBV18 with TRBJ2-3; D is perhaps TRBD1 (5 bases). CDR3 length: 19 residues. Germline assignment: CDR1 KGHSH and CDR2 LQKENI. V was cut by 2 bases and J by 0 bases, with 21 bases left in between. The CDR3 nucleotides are TGTGCCAGCTCACCAGCCTCACAGGCCTTAAGGGGTAGCACAGATACGCAGTATTTT. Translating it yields CASSPASQALRGSTDTQYF.

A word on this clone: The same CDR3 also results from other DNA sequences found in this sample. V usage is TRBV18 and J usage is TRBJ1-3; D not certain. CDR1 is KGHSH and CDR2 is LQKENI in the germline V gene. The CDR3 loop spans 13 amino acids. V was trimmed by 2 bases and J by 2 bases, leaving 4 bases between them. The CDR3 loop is CASSPGTGNTIYF. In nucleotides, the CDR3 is TGTGCCAGCTCACCAGGAACTGGAAACACCATATATTTT.

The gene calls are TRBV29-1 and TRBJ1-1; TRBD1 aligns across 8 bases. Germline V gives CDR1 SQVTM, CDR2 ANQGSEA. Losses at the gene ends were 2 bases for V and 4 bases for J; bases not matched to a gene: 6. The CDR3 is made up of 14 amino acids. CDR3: CSVEPTGAGTEAFF. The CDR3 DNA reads TGCAGCGTTGAACCGACAGGGGCTGGCACTGAAGCTTTCTTT.

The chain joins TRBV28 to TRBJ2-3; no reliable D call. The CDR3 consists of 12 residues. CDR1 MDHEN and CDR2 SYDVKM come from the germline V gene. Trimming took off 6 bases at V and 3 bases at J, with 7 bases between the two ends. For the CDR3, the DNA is TGTGCCAGCAGCCCTAATACAGATACGCAGTATTTT. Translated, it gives CASSPNTDTQYF.

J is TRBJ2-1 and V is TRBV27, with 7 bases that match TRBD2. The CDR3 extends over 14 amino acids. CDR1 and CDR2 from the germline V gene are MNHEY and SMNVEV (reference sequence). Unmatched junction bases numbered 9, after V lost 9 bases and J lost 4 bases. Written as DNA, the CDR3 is TGTGCCAGTCTTGGGAGGGGTTCTTACAATGAGCAGTTCTTC. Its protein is CASLGRGSYNEQFF.

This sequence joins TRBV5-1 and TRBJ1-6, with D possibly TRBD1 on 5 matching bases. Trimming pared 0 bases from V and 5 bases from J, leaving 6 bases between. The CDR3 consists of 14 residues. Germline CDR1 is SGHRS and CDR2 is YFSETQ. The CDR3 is CASSLDRNNSPLHF. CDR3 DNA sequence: TGCGCCAGCAGCTTGGACAGGAATAATTCACCCCTCCACTTT.

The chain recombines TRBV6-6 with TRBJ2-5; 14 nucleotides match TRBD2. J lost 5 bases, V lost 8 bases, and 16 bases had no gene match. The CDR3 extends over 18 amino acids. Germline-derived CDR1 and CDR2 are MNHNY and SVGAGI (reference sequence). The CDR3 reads CASRPGFLGLAGEETQYF. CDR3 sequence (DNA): TGTGCCAGCCGTCCAGGCTTTTTGGGACTAGCGGGGGAGGAGACCCAGTACTTC.

CDR3 in amino acids: CASSRSTGGTEAFF. The DNA of the CDR3 is TGTGCCAGCAGCAGGTCGACAGGGGGCACTGAAGCTTTCTTT. The V and J genes are TRBV5-5 and TRBJ1-1; 9 positions match TRBD1. The trim removed 4 bases at V and 4 bases at J, leaving 5 bases unmatched. The CDR3 contains 14 residues. Germline V gives CDR1 SGHKS, CDR2 YYEKEE (reference sequence). The full variable domain, in which reference TRBV5-5 and TRBJ1-1 provide the parts outside the CDR3, is DAGVTQSPTHLIKTRGQQVTLRCSPISGHKSVSWYQQVLGQGPQFIFQYYEKEERGRGNFPDRFSARQFPNYSSELNVNALLLGDSALYLCASSRSTGGTEAFFGQGTRLTVV.

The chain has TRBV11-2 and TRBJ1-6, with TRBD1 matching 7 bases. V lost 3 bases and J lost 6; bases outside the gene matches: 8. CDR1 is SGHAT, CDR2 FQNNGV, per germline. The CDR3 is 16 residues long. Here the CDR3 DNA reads TGTGCCAGCAGCTTGGGACAGAGCCTCCTTAATTCACCCCTCCACTTT. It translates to CASSLGQSLLNSPLHF.

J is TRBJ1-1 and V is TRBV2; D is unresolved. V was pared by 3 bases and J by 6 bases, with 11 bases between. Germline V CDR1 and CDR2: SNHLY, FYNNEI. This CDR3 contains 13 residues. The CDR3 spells CASSDQETAEAFF. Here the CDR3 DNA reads TGTGCCAGCAGTGACCAGGAAACCGCTGAAGCTTTCTTT.

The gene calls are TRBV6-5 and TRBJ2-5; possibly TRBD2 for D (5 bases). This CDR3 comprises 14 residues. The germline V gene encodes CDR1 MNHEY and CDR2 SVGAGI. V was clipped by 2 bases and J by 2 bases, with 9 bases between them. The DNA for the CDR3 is TGTGCCAGCAGTTACCTAGCCGGGCAAGAGACCCAGTACTTC. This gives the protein CASSYLAGQETQYF.

The CDR3 region has the DNA TGTGCCAGCAGTTACTCTGGACTGAATAGCAATCAGCCCCAGCATTTT. This sequence encodes CASSYSGLNSNQPQHF. This chain links TRBV6-6 with TRBJ1-5; D ambiguous. Germline values: CDR1 MNHNY, CDR2 SVGAGI (reference sequence). Trimming cost V 0 bases and J 0 bases, with 9 bases left between them. The CDR3 extends over 16 amino acids.

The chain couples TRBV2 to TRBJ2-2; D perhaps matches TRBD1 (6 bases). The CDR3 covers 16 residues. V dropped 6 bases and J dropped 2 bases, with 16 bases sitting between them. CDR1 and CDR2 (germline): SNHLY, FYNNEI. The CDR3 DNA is TGTGCCAGCAGAAAACTACAGGGAACAAACACCGGGGAGCTGTTTTTT. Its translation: CASRKLQGTNTGELFF.

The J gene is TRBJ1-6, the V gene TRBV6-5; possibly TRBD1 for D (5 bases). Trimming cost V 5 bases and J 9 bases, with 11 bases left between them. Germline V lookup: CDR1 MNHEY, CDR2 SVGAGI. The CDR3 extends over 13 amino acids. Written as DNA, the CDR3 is TGTGCCAGCAGTCCGGGGGTTGTTTCACCCCTCCACTTT. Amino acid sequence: CASSPGVVSPLHF.

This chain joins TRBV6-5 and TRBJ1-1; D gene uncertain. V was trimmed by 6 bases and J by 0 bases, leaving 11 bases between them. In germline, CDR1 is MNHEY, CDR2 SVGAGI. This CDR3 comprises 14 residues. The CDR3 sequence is CASRVGSMNTEAFF. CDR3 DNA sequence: TGTGCCAGCAGGGTAGGTTCAATGAACACTGAAGCTTTCTTT.

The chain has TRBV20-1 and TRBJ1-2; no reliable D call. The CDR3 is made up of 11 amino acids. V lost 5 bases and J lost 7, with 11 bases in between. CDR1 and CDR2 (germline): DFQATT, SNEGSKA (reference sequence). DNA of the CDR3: TGCAGTGCTCGAGCCCCTCGTGGCTACACCTTC. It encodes CSARAPRGYTF.